This T cell receptor (beta chain) was obtained from a study of molecular identifiers for immune sequencing clone quantification. Broader study findings: One cell's worth of spiked Jurkat TCR RNA was reportedly detectable among about a million naive cells. Sharing of a barcode by identical TCR molecules could cause highly expanded clone sizes to be underestimated. Beyond 20 RNA copies, clones held over 97% of effector molecules, compared with under 1% in naive cells.

This clonotype occurred many times. Its antigen remains unknown. Each CDR3 protein is one row after TCRdb ran MiXCR on the PCR reads. The table shows 40,000 to 45,000 distinct CDR3 sequences, with approximately 17% occurring only once. Trimming left V 0 bases short and J 7 bases short, with 19 bases between. Germline V gene lookup returns CDR1 SGHVS and CDR2 FQNEAQ. CDR3 size: 17 residues. Sorting defined naive CD8 T cells as CD8+CD4-CCR7+CD45RA+. The TCR was taken from a human donor in good health. Some libraries in this study had Jurkat cell RNA spiked in. Material: naive CD8+ T cells from blood, with Jurkat cell RNA spiked in. Subset noted: FACS-sorted CD8+CD4-CCR7+CD45RA+ naive T cells. The gene calls are TRBV7-8 and TRBJ2-1; perhaps D is TRBD1 or TRBD2 (5 bases each). In DNA, the CDR3 is TGTGCCAGCAGCTTAGCTCCGGGGCTCCCCGTTGGTAATGAGCAGTTCTTC. As protein: CASSLAPGLPVGNEQFF.